In its sample, the clone carrying this TCR beta chain was seen a few times. Its target is not known. The data were obtained in a study of beta chain features in type 1 diabetes. Study findings and constraints: cDNA-based reads could over-represent cells with high TCR expression. Shorter TCRB CDR3s, moderately but significantly so, were found in Type 1 diabetes patients in all four CD4+ subsets.

The sequenced template was cDNA made from the entire isolated RNA. The table came from immunoSEQ multiplex PCR; TCRdb's copy has only in-frame clones and leaves some out. The data contain about 700,000 clones, roughly 12% of them singletons. V lost 5 bases to trimming and J lost 5 bases; unmatched junction nucleotides: 9. The V gene's germline CDR1 is MNHEY and CDR2 SMNVEV (reference sequence). The CDR3 is 15 residues long. The receptor comes from a man in his late teens or twenties with type 1 diabetes. The specimen sequenced was naive CD4+ T cells from blood. The chain uses TRBV27 and TRBJ2-1, with 7 bases lining up with TRBD1. The CDR3 DNA reads as TGTGCCAGCAGTACTCACAGGGGCCGTAACAATGAGCAGTTCTTC. Translated: CASSTHRGRNNEQFF.